This TCR beta chain is from a study of identical twins. CDR1 is MNHEY, CDR2 SVGEGT, per germline. The ends were cut back, 2 bases at V and 3 bases at J, with 17 bases in the middle. This CDR3 is built from 16 residues. TCRdb ran MiXCR on the 5' RACE reads and lists one entry per CDR3 protein. The data hold approximately 690,000 distinct CDR3 sequences, with roughly 6.2% observed a single time. Everyone who gave samples was a healthy Caucasian. This receptor was taken from a man aged 18 to 29 in good health. Material for sequencing was naive T cells sorted from blood. V is TRBV6-2 or TRBV6-3 and J is TRBJ2-7; possible D gene TRBD1, 5 bases. CDR3 in DNA: TGTGCCAGCAGTTACCGAACGGACCAGGGCGACTACGAGCAGTACTTC. Translated, it gives CASSYRTDQGDYEQYF.